This note documents a single T cell receptor beta chain sequence. In the study's own analysis: Amplification from reference gene primers served as the basis for estimated nucleated cell counts. Method: immunoSEQ multiplex PCR; TCRdb's copy keeps in-frame clones and lacks some. Clone size and the V and J calls come from that table; the DNA yielded D and trimming. Here the sample spans approximately 240,000 clones, around 90% being singletons. Germline CDR1 SGHRS, CDR2 YFSETQ. V lost 1 base, J lost 3 bases, and 16 bases lay in between. The CDR3 totals 16 residues. This sample was included in a study of blood T cell repertoires in COVID-19. The overall study: From T cells, B-cell-depleted T cells, or PBMCs came the material, which was cDNA or gDNA.

For recovered donors of Cohort 3, there were two negative PCRs, clearance, or symptom resolution. The TCR comes from a woman under 30 who had recovered from COVID-19. The specimen was PBMCs or T cells enriched from blood (not recorded which). The rearrangement joins TRBV5-1 to TRBJ2-5, with D unresolved. The CDR3 sequence: CASSLPSVGGKETQYF. The CDR3 region has the DNA TGCGCCAGCAGCTTGCCCTCGGTAGGCGGAAAAGAGACCCAGTACTTC.